The clone carrying this TCR beta chain was observed a handful of times. Its antigen is unknown. V was trimmed by 7 bases and J by 0 bases, leaving 13 bases between them. The CDR3 has 15 amino acids. These data belong to a study of blood T cells in healthy people across ages. For the study at large: Template switching retrieved approximately one barcoded beta molecule for each two T cells. Points from the study as a whole: In older individuals, TCR beta diversity per million T cells was lower, falling roughly linearly with age. It was found that TCR beta diversity correlated strongly with the percentage of naive T cells.

A second PCR, run for about 7 to 11 cycles, used a sample-barcoded 5' primer plus a J-beta primer mix. Every cDNA molecule carried a tag from a template-switch adaptor bearing 12 random nucleotides. TCRdb re-derived calls from the 5' RACE reads in MiXCR, one entry per CDR3 protein. Here the sample spans over 1,300,000 distinct CDR3 sequences, around 59% being singletons. The rearrangement uses TRBV12-3 or TRBV12-4 and TRBJ2-1, with D possibly TRBD1 on 6 matching bases. The receptor's source is a man between 18 and 35 years old in good health. The source material was blood. The CDR3 DNA reads TGTGCCAGCATTACGTCAGGGGCCTCCTACAATGAGCAGTTCTTC. Protein product: CASITSGASYNEQFF.